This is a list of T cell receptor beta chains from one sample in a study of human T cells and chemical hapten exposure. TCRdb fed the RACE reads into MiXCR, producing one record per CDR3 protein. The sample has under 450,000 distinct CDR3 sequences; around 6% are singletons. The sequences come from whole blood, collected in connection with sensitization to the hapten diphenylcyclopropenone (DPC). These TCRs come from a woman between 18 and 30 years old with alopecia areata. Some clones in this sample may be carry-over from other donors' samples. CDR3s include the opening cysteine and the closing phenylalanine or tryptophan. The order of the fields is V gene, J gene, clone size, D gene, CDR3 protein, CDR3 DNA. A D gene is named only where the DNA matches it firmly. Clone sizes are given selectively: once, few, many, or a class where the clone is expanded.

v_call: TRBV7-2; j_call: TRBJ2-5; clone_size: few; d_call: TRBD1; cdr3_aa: CASSFDRVKETQYF; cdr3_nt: TGTGCCAGCAGCTTCGACAGGGTGAAAGAGACCCAGTACTTC
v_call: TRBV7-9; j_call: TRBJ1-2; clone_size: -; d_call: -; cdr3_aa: CASSLVDSASYYGYTF; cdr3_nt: TGTGCCAGCAGCTTAGTTGACAGCGCCTCTTACTATGGCTACACCTTC
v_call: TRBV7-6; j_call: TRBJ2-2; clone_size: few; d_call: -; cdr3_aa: CASSLRLKGRNTGELFF; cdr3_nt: TGTGCCAGCAGCTTAAGGCTGAAGGGGCGGAACACCGGGGAGCTGTTTTTT
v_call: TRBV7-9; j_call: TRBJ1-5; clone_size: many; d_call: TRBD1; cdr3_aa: CASSSLARGNQPQHF; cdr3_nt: TGTGCCAGCAGCTCCCTGGCCAGGGGGAATCAGCCCCAGCATTTT
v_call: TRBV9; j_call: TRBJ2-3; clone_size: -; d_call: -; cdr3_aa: CASSALQGTDTQYF; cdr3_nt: TGTGCCAGCAGCGCCCTTCAAGGCACAGATACGCAGTATTTT
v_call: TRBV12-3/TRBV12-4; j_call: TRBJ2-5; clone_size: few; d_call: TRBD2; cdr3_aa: CASSTPPQRGGRVYETQYF; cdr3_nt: TGTGCCAGCAGTACACCCCCCCAGCGGGGGGGCCGGGTTTATGAGACCCAGTACTTC
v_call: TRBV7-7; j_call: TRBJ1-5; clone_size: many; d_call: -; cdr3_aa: CASSLAGPRVHQPQHF; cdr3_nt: TGTGCTAGCAGCTTAGCGGGGCCCAGAGTGCATCAGCCCCAGCATTTT
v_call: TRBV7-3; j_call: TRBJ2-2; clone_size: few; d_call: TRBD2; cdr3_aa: CASSLSGGRNTGELFF; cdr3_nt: TGTGCCAGCAGCTTGAGCGGGGGCCGGAACACCGGGGAGCTGTTTTTT
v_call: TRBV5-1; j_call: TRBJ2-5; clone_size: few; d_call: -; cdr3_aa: CASSLNGGSETQYF; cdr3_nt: TGCGCCAGCAGCTTGAATGGGGGGTCAGAGACCCAGTACTTC
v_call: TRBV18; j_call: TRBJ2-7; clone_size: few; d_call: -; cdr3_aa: CASSPPGQEQYF; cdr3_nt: TGTGCCAGCTCACCACCGGGGCAAGAGCAGTACTTC
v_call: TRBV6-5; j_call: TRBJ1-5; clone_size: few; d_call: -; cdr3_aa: CASSYSPTRGSNQPQHF; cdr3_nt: TGTGCCAGCAGTTACTCCCCTACAAGGGGGAGCAATCAGCCCCAGCATTTT
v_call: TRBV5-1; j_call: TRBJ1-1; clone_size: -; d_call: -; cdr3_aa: CASSPGTRGPNTEAFF; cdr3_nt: TGCGCCAGCAGCCCAGGAACCAGGGGACCGAACACTGAAGCTTTCTTT